Described below is a single T cell receptor (beta chain) sequence and its context. The sample originates from a study of T cell repertoires in ileal Crohn's disease. Produced via immunoSEQ multiplex PCR; TCRdb's table is partial and in-frame only. Among 5,500 to 7,000 clones, approximately 95% were seen once, and the ten largest hold over 0.25%. CDR1 is ENHRY, CDR2 SYGVKD, per germline. The CDR3 is 17 amino acids. J lost 2 bases, V lost 7 bases, and 17 bases had no gene match. The source material was ileal tissue. The origin of this receptor is an adult with Crohn's disease. The chain uses TRBV10-3 and TRBJ2-7; 7 bases agree with TRBD2. Here the CDR3 DNA reads TGTGCCATCACGGGTCACCAGACTAGCAGGGCCCCCTACGAGCAGTACGTC. This encodes CAITGHQTSRAPYEQYV.